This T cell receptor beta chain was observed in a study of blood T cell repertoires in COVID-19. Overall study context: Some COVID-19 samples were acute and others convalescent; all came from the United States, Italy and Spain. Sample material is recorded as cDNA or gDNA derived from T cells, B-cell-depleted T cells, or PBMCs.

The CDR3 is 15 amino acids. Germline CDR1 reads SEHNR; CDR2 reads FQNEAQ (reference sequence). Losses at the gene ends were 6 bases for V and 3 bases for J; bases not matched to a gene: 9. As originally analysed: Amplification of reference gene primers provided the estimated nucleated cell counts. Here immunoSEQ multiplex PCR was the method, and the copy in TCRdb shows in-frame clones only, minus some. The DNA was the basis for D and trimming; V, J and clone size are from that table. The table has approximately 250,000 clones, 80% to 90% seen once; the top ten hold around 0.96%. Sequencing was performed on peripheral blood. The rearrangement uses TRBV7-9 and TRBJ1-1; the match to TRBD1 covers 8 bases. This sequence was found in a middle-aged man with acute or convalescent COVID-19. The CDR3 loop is CASSQKDREYTEAFF. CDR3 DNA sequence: TGTGCCAGCAGTCAGAAGGACAGGGAGTACACTGAAGCTTTCTTT.